The present T cell receptor beta chain was sequenced within a study of graft-versus-host responses after intestinal transplantation. Whole-study results and caveats: Early after transplant, HvG declines were associated with peak levels of circulating GvH clones.

In regard to this clone: As yet, its antigen is unknown. Sequence at one end of the junction differs from germline and may be a read error.

Germline V gene data show CDR1 as LGHNA and CDR2 as YNFKEQ. This CDR3 is built from 19 residues. Here immunoSEQ multiplex PCR was the method, and the copy in TCRdb shows in-frame clones only, minus some. The sample consists of about 98,000 clones, roughly 82% of them appearing once. The sequence derives from a human patient who received an intestinal transplant, so some T cells may come from the graft donor. The V and J genes are TRBV4-2 and TRBJ2-1; 16 bases are shared with TRBD2. The sequencing here drew on PBMCs, taken 255 days after intestinal transplant. The CDR3 DNA is TGTGCCAGCAGCCAAGACGGGACTAGCGGGGGGGGCCTCTGGCTCACTAGGGTCTTC. Residues: CASSQDGTSGGGLWLTRVF.